This T cell receptor beta chain was identified in a study of quantifying T cell responses using KT2 cells. Study at large: TCR alpha and beta constant-region primers primed reverse transcription of RNA.

An oligo carrying a UMI was ligated to the cDNA 3' end. An equimolar mix of RC1.1 and RC1.2 primed the beta chain across TRBC1 and TRBC2. TCR alpha and beta chains were handled separately starting at the second PCR. One entry per CDR3 protein results from TCRdb running MiXCR on the UMI-ligation and nested PCR reads. The sample contains approximately 43,000 distinct CDR3 sequences, over 15% of which appear only once. The CDR3 runs 11 residues. CDR1 is LGHNA and CDR2 is YNFKEQ in the germline V gene. Trimming left V 5 bases short and J 4 bases short, with 6 bases between. The sample consisted of PBMCs spiked with cells of the T cell clone KT2. The sequence came from a human donor. The chain has TRBV4-2 and TRBJ2-7; no clear D gene. The CDR3 region has the DNA TGTGCCAGCAGCACCAATTACGAGCAGTACTTC. Translating it yields CASSTNYEQYF.